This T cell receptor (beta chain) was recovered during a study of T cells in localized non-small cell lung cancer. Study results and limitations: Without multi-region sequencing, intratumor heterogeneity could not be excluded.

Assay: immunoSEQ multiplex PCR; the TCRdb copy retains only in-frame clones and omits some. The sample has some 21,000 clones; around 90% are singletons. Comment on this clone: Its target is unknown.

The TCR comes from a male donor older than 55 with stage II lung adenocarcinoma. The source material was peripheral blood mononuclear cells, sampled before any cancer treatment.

The CDR3 loop reads CANSSGRSSYNEQFF. CDR3 coding DNA: TGTGCCAACTCGAGCGGGAGAAGCTCCTACAATGAGCAGTTCTTC. V gene TRBV14 combines with J gene TRBJ2-1, with TRBD2 matching 8 bases. The CDR3 is 15 residues long. The germline gives CDR1 SGHDN, CDR2 FVKESK. V lost 10 bases and J lost 0; bases outside the gene matches: 8. The full variable domain, with the rest looked up from reference TRBV14 and TRBJ2-1, is EAGVTQFPSHSVIEKGQTVTLRCDPISGHDNLYWYRRVMGKEIKFLLHFVKESKQDESGMPNNRFLAERTGGTYSTLKVQPAELEDSGVYFCANSSGRSSYNEQFFGPGTRLTVL.